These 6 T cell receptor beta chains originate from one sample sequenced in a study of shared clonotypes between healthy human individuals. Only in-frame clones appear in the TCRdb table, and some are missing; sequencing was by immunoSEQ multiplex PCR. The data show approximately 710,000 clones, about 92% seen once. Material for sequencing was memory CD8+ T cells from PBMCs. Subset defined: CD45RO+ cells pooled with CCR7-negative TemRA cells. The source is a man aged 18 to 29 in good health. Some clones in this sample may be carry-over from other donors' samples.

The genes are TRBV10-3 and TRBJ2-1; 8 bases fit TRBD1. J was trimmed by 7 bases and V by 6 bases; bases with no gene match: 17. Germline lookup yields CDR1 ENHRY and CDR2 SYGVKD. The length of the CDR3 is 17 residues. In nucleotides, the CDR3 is TGTGCCATCAGCGACCGGGACAGGATGGGGGCCAGGAATGAGCAGTTCTTC. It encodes CAISDRDRMGARNEQFF.

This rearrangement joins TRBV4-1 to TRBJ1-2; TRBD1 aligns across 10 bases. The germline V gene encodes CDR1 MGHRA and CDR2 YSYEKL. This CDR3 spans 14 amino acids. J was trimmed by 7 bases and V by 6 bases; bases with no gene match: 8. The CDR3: CASRKTGGAAGYTF. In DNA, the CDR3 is TGCGCCAGCAGGAAGACAGGGGGCGCGGCTGGCTACACCTTC.

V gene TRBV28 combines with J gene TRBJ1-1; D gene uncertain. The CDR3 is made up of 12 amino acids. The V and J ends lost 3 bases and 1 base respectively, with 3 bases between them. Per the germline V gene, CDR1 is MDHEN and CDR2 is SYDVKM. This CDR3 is CASSFKNTEAFF. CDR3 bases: TGTGCCAGCAGTTTCAAGAACACTGAAGCTTTCTTT.

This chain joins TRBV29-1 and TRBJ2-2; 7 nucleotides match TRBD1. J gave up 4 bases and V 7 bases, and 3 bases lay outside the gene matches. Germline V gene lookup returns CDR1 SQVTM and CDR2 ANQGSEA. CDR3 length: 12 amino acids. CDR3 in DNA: TGCAGCGCCGGGACAGTCACCGGGGAGCTGTTTTTT. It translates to CSAGTVTGELFF.

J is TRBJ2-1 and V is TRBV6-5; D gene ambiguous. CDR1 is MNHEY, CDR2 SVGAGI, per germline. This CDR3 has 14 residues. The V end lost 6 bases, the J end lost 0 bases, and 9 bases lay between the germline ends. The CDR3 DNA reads TGTGCCAGCAGCCGACTGGGCTCCTACAATGAGCAGTTCTTC. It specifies CASSRLGSYNEQFF.

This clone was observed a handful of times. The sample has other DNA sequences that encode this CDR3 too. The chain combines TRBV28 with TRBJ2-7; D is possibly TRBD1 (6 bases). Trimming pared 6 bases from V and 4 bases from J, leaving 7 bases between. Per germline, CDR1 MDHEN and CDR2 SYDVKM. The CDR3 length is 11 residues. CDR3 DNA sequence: TGTGCCAGCAGACAGGGATACGAGCAGTACTTC. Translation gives CASRQGYEQYF.